This TCR beta chain was retrieved from a study of response to subunit inactivated influenza vaccine. Study observations and caveats: Seasonal influenza vaccination, on each occasion, was suggested by the authors to recruit few new T cells.

The CDR3 extends over 15 amino acids. J was trimmed by 10 bases and V by 0 bases; bases with no gene match: 8. Germline lookup yields CDR1 MGHRA and CDR2 YSYEKL. As to this clonotype: Its specificity is not known.

TCRdb recomputed calls from the RT-PCR reads with MiXCR, one row per CDR3 protein. The sample records about 530,000 distinct CDR3 sequences, approximately 10% being singletons. This receptor was identified in a man aged 50 or older who received an inactivated influenza vaccine. This chain connects TRBV4-1 to TRBJ2-1; the match to TRBD2 covers 8 bases. This specimen was PBMCs from blood, taken on the day of vaccination. The CDR3 region has the DNA TGCGCCAGCAGCCAAGATTCCCTAGCGGGTTCCGAGCAGTTCTTC. Translating it yields CASSQDSLAGSEQFF.